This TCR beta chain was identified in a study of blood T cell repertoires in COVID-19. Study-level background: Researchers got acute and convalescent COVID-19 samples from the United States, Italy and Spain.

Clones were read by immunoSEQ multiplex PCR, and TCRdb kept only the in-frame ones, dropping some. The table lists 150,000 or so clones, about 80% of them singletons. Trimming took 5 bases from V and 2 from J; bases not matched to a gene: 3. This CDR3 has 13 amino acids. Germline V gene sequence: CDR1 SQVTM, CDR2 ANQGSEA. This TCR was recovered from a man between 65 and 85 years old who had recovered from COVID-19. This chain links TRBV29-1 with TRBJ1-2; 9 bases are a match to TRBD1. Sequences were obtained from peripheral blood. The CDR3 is CSVTGQGNYGYTF. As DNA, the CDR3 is TGCAGCGTTACGGGACAGGGAAACTATGGCTACACCTTC.